This is a list of T cell receptor beta chains from one sample in a study of T-cell reconstitution after alpha-beta-depleted transplantation in children. TCRdb processed the PCR reads anew with MiXCR; each CDR3 protein has one entry. The table includes approximately 800,000 distinct CDR3 sequences, about 16% detected once. The source was PBMCs, mostly from graft donor cells, collected 360 days after TCRalphabeta/CD19-depleted stem cell transplant. All receptors derive from a male patient younger than 18 who had a stem cell transplant for acute lymphoblastic leukemia, so the T cells may come from the graft donor. CDR3s include the opening cysteine and the closing phenylalanine or tryptophan. The D gene is left open where the match is weak. Clone size is not always given. Where it is, it says once, few, many or a class for expanded clones.

12 TRBJ2-7 TRBV28 NA NA CASSLSQYEQYF TGTGCCAGCAGTTTATCTCAATACGAGCAGTACTTC
14 TRBJ1-1 TRBV7-6 few NA CASSWGVMNTEAFF TGTGCCAGCAGCTGGGGAGTTATGAACACTGAAGCTTTCTTT
15 TRBJ1-1 TRBV19 NA NA CASNPTGASGTEAFF TGTGCCAGTAATCCCACGGGGGCGAGCGGCACTGAAGCTTTCTTT
16 TRBJ2-7 TRBV29-1 few TRBD2 CSVVISWRELGYEQYF TGCAGCGTAGTAATTTCTTGGCGGGAGTTGGGCTACGAGCAGTACTTC
14 TRBJ1-1 TRBV20-1 NA NA CSARRSIWPTEAFF TGCAGTGCTAGACGCAGCATATGGCCCACTGAAGCTTTCTTT
15 TRBJ2-7 TRBV5-5 few TRBD2 CASSAGLAGGPEQYF TGTGCCAGCAGCGCTGGACTAGCGGGAGGGCCCGAGCAGTACTTC
15 TRBJ2-7 TRBV18 NA TRBD2 CASSPPGLAPYEQYF TGTGCCAGCTCACCCCCGGGACTAGCGCCATACGAGCAGTACTTC
14 TRBJ2-7 TRBV4-2 NA NA CASSQVGPPYEQYF TGTGCCAGCAGCCAAGTGGGTCCTCCCTACGAGCAGTACTTC
16 TRBJ2-7 TRBV18 few NA CASSLSVSGSGYEQYF TGTGCCAGCTCCCTGAGCGTATCGGGAAGTGGCTACGAGCAGTACTTC
14 TRBJ2-1 TRBV5-1 few NA CASSFQADYNEQFF TGCGCCAGCAGCTTTCAGGCGGACTACAATGAGCAGTTCTTC
12 TRBJ2-2 TRBV7-3 NA NA CASKESTGELFF TGTGCCAGCAAAGAGTCCACCGGGGAGCTGTTTTTT
14 TRBJ2-7 TRBV12-3/TRBV12-4 NA NA CASTRGGVSYEQYF TGTGCCAGCACCAGGGGAGGGGTCTCCTACGAGCAGTACTTC
14 TRBJ2-3 TRBV29-1 NA NA CSVEPETSTDTQYF TGCAGCGTTGAACCAGAGACTAGCACAGATACGCAGTATTTT
15 TRBJ2-2 TRBV24-1 few NA CATSDSRTWAGELFF TGTGCCACCAGTGATTCGAGAACTTGGGCCGGGGAGCTGTTTTTT
15 TRBJ1-3 TRBV20-1 NA TRBD1 CSARGQGISGNTTYF TGCAGTGCTCGGGGACAGGGAATCTCTGGAAACACCACATATTTT
16 TRBJ1-3 TRBV5-1 few NA CASSLGTASSGNTIYF TGCGCCAGCAGCTTGGGGACAGCCTCTTCTGGAAACACCATATATTTT
14 TRBJ2-7 TRBV11-2 NA NA CASSPTQNTYEQYF TGTGCCAGCAGCCCTACTCAGAACACCTACGAGCAGTACTTC
15 TRBJ2-1 TRBV4-1 NA NA CASSPPGVKENEQFF TGCGCCAGCAGCCCGCCGGGGGTCAAGGAGAATGAGCAGTTCTTC
14 TRBJ2-2 TRBV2 few NA CASTLLFSAGELFF TGTGCCAGCACTCTCCTGTTTAGTGCCGGGGAGCTGTTTTTT
16 TRBJ2-5 TRBV11-2 NA TRBD2 CASSSAFSGPSLAQYF TGTGCCAGCAGCTCAGCGTTTAGCGGGCCATCGCTGGCCCAGTACTTC
13 TRBJ1-2 TRBV13 NA NA CASSLVVQGGYTF TGTGCCAGCAGCTTAGTCGTTCAGGGTGGCTACACCTTC
16 TRBJ2-1 TRBV2 NA TRBD2 CASSEASGSSYNEQFF TGTGCCAGCAGTGAGGCTAGCGGGAGCTCCTACAATGAGCAGTTCTTC
15 TRBJ1-1 TRBV15 many NA CATSRAGTLLAEAFF TGTGCCACCAGCAGAGCGGGGACACTTCTCGCCGAAGCTTTCTTT
13 TRBJ1-1 TRBV29-1 few NA CSVRVRGNTEAFF TGCAGCGTTAGGGTCAGGGGGAACACTGAAGCTTTCTTT
15 TRBJ2-7 TRBV5-1 NA NA CASSLRPYTSYEQYF TGCGCCAGCAGCTTACGGCCTTACACTTCCTACGAGCAGTACTTC
16 TRBJ2-5 TRBV15 few TRBD1 CATSLPPTGWGETQYF TGTGCCACCAGCCTCCCACCGACAGGGTGGGGAGAGACCCAGTACTTC
12 TRBJ2-7 TRBV10-1 NA TRBD1 CASSIQGPGVYF TGCGCCAGCAGCATACAGGGGCCGGGCGTGTACTTC
18 TRBJ2-1 TRBV9 NA TRBD2 CASSVRDNAASGWVEQFF TGTGCCAGCAGCGTAAGGGATAATGCGGCTAGCGGGTGGGTCGAGCAGTTCTTC
15 TRBJ2-1 TRBV7-2 few TRBD2 CASSSGTSGLVGQFF TGTGCCAGCAGCTCCGGGACTAGCGGTCTTGTGGGGCAGTTCTTC
19 TRBJ2-2 TRBV27 NA TRBD2 CASSPKGLLAGDSTGELFF TGTGCCAGCAGTCCGAAGGGCCTCTTAGCGGGAGATAGCACCGGGGAGCTGTTTTTT
12 TRBJ1-2 TRBV12-5 NA NA CASGLYSYGYTF TGTGCTAGTGGTTTGTATTCGTATGGCTACACCTTC
15 TRBJ2-1 TRBV10-3 NA TRBD1 CAISTWGQGAVEQFF TGTGCCATCAGTACCTGGGGACAGGGGGCTGTTGAGCAGTTCTTC
18 TRBJ2-5 TRBV5-1 few TRBD2 CASSLMEGPRPGGETQYF TGCGCCAGCAGCCTCATGGAAGGTCCCAGACCGGGGGGAGAGACCCAGTACTTC
20 TRBJ2-1 TRBV4-1 NA NA CASSQDSGALLPSSYNEQFF TGCGCCAGCAGCCAAGACTCCGGAGCCCTTCTGCCGAGCTCCTACAATGAGCAGTTCTTC
15 TRBJ2-3 TRBV12-3/TRBV12-4 NA TRBD2 CASCPGTSGADTQYF TGTGCCAGTTGCCCCGGGACTAGCGGAGCAGATACGCAGTATTTT
14 TRBJ2-5 TRBV12-3/TRBV12-4 many TRBD1 CASSTDRGQETQYF TGTGCCAGCAGCACAGACAGGGGCCAAGAGACCCAGTACTTC
16 TRBJ2-5 TRBV5-1 few TRBD1 CASLRRETGGEETQYF TGCGCCAGCCTTCGGAGGGAGACAGGGGGGGAAGAGACCCAGTACTTC
17 TRBJ1-1 TRBV7-3 NA NA CASREAGPRRRNTEAFF TGTGCCAGCAGGGAGGCGGGGCCACGTCGGCGAAACACTGAAGCTTTCTTT
13 TRBJ2-1 TRBV27 many NA CASSSSSYNEQFF TGTGCCAGCTCATCCAGCTCCTACAATGAGCAGTTCTTC
14 TRBJ2-2 TRBV20-1 few NA CSAVVVANTGELFF TGCAGTGCCGTCGTGGTAGCGAACACCGGGGAGCTGTTTTTT
16 TRBJ2-1 TRBV9 NA TRBD2 CASTKLAGVSYNEQFF TGTGCCAGCACCAAACTAGCGGGAGTTTCCTACAATGAGCAGTTCTTC
13 TRBJ2-1 TRBV7-6 few NA CASSMDAYNEQFF TGTGCCAGCAGCATGGACGCCTACAATGAGCAGTTCTTC
17 TRBJ2-1 TRBV28 NA TRBD2 CASSLSIKRESYNEQFF TGTGCCAGCAGTTTATCCATAAAGCGGGAGTCGTACAATGAGCAGTTCTTC
14 TRBJ2-7 TRBV2 few TRBD1 CASRRQGANYEQYF TGTGCCAGCAGAAGACAGGGGGCCAACTACGAGCAGTACTTC
15 TRBJ2-2 TRBV5-1 many NA CASIRDQGWTGELFF TGCGCCAGCATACGGGATCAGGGTTGGACCGGGGAGCTGTTTTTT
15 TRBJ2-7 TRBV19 NA TRBD2 CASSAPGLGRYEQYF TGTGCCAGTAGTGCTCCGGGACTAGGCCGTTACGAGCAGTACTTC
15 TRBJ2-1 TRBV7-9 few NA CASWRGASSYNEQFF TGTGCCAGTTGGAGGGGGGCTAGCTCCTACAATGAGCAGTTCTTC